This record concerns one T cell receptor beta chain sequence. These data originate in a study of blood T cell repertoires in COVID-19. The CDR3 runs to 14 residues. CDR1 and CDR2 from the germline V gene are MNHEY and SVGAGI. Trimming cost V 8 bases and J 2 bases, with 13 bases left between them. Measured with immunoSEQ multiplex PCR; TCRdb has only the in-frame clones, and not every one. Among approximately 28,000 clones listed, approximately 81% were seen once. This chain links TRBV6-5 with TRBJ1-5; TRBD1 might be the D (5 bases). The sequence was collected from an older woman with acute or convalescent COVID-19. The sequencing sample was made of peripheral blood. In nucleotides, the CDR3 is TGTGCCAGCGATTGGACCAGGGGCAATCAGCCCCAGCATTTT. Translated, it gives CASDWTRGNQPQHF.